This record concerns one T cell receptor beta chain sequence. The data belong to a study of blood T cell repertoires in COVID-19. Germline CDR1 reads SGDLS; CDR2 reads YYNGEE. Trimming took 4 bases from V and 6 from J; bases not matched to a gene: 4. The CDR3 loop spans 15 amino acids. Generated by immunoSEQ multiplex PCR, the TCRdb table keeps only in-frame clones and is missing some. The table shows fewer than 450,000 clones, with approximately 84% occurring only once. J is TRBJ2-3 and V is TRBV9, with 14 bases identical to TRBD2. Specimen: PBMCs or T cells enriched from blood (not recorded which). The source is a woman in her twenties or thirties who had recovered from COVID-19. The CDR3 DNA reads TGTGCCAGCAGCTTCCGACTAGCGGGGGGGGATACGCAGTATTTT. Protein sequence: CASSFRLAGGDTQYF.